The following is a T cell receptor beta chain sequence with its context. There are 16 residues in the CDR3. The J segment lost 7 bases and the V segment lost 6 bases, leaving 13 bases of the junction unmatched. CDR1 is SNHLY and CDR2 is FYNNEI in the germline V gene. The sample originates from a study of blood T cell repertoires in COVID-19. Study details: Sample material is recorded as cDNA or gDNA derived from T cells, B-cell-depleted T cells, or PBMCs.

The table came from immunoSEQ multiplex PCR; TCRdb's copy has only in-frame clones and leaves some out. This table holds over 250,000 clones, around 90% found once. Those who participated ranged in age from roughly 18 to 100 years and resided in 20 to 30 US areas. The receptor's source is a woman in her fifties or sixties in a cohort exposed to, infected with or recovered from COVID-19 (not recorded which). The gene calls are TRBV2 and TRBJ2-4, with 9 bases matching TRBD2. The sequenced sample was PBMCs or T cells enriched from blood (not recorded which). CDR3 coding DNA: TGTGCCAGCAGCTCTGGGCTAGCGGGAAATTCGAACATTCAGTACTTC. Translating it yields CASSSGLAGNSNIQYF.